This paragraph reports one T cell receptor beta chain. This clonotype was recorded a few times. Its antigen is still unknown. No base qualities exist here, and no much larger clone lies one base off it. These data originate in a study of T-cell reconstitution after alpha-beta-depleted transplantation in children (dated by TCRdb to about 2016). About the full investigation: The study quantitatively tracked T-cell immune reconstitution after TCRalphabeta/CD19-depleted allogeneic hematopoietic cell transplantation in children using TCR repertoire profiling.

For this chain, trimming is 5 bases at the V end and 0 bases at the J end, and the number of junction bases without a gene match is 6. The CDR3 spans 15 residues, from the cysteine through the phenylalanine. The sequence is cut down to CDR3 DNA, 45 bases in frame from base 1. CDR1 and CDR2 were assigned from the germline V gene as MNHNS and SASEGT. Libraries were made using PCR. TCRdb lists the instrument as Illumina HiSeq 2500. TCR library preparation used molecular barcoding, with unique molecular identifiers applied to normalize quantification of the TCRbeta repertoire. The public reads were reanalyzed by TCRdb: fastp trimming at Q25, MiXCR alignment, in-frame beta chains only. Each entry merges the rows of one CDR3 protein and shows their most common DNA and genes. Across this sample there are about 350,000 distinct CDR3 sequences, with about 14% seen only once. The ten largest make up over 3.5% of the sample.

The clonotype was recovered from a human donor who donated a stem cell graft to a child with Fanconi anemia. Rearrangement joined TRBV6-1 to TRBJ1-1; TRBD1 fits 7 bases in the junction. The sample consisted of PBMCs, taken from the stem cell graft. Here the CDR3 is given as CASSRGTVMNTEAFF. The DNA sequence is TGTGCCAGCAGTAGGGGGACAGTTATGAACACTGAAGCTTTCTTT.